This T cell receptor beta chain comes out of a study of cytomegalovirus exposure and HLA in healthy donors. This CDR3 is 15 amino acids long. From germline, CDR1 is MNHEY and CDR2 SMNVEV (reference sequence). Primers included in the PCR were 60 Vbeta and 13 Jbeta primers. This table comes from immunoSEQ multiplex PCR, and its TCRdb copy is limited to in-frame clones, with some not included. Altogether 150,000 to 200,000 clones are present, 87% being singletons, with the ten largest covering approximately 1.1%. This clonotype originated in a boy aged 2 to 10 in good health and CMV-seronegative. Sequencing was done on a sample of PBMCs. The chain is built from TRBV27 and TRBJ2-5, with D possibly matching TRBD2 (7 bases). With the DNA end fitting TRBJ2-7 better, the J assignment may be wrong. CDR3 in DNA: TGTGCCAGCAGTTTATCCGCGGGGGCGGTCTACGAGCAGTACTTC. Translating it yields CASSLSAGAVYEQYF.